This TCR beta chain was identified during a study of CD8+CD57+ T cells in acquired aplastic anemia. Study information: An average of roughly 3 ug of DNA was obtained from sorted CD4+ and CD8+ cells.

Sequencing involved patients with CD8+CD57+ cell expansion previously shown by flow cytometry. The study profiled TCR beta VDJ and CDR3 using genomic DNA as template. Each CDR3 protein gets one entry after TCRdb re-called the reads with MiXCR. The sample consists of nearly 60,000 distinct CDR3 sequences, approximately 50% of them appearing once. General study findings and limits: The same twenty-nine CD8+ CDR3 sequences occurred in patients and in controls. Significance was not reached for CD8+ Simpson's diversity between patients and controls.

This clonotype was found a few times. What it recognizes is unknown. This TCR was sampled from a human donor with aplastic anemia. The sequenced sample consisted of sorted CD4+, CD8+, or CD8+CD57+ T cells (not recorded which) from PBMCs.

CDR3 DNA sequence: TGCAGCGTTAGGACAACAGGGACCTACGAGCAGTACTTC. The encoded protein is CSVRTTGTYEQYF. J is TRBJ2-7 and V is TRBV29-1, with TRBD1 as a possible D gene (6 bases). Germline V gives CDR1 SQVTM, CDR2 ANQGSEA. V lost 5 bases, J lost 2 bases, and 13 bases lay in between. The CDR3 has 13 residues.